The 20 T cell receptor beta chains in this list originate from one sample, sequenced in a study of blood T cell repertoires in COVID-19. The table came from immunoSEQ multiplex PCR; TCRdb's copy has only in-frame clones and leaves some out. Seen here are about 240,000 clones, 87% observed once, and the top ten hold 2% to 3%. The sample comprised PBMCs or T cells enriched from blood (not recorded which). Source of these receptors: a woman aged 25 to 39 with acute COVID-19.

The rearrangement joins TRBV18 to TRBJ1-1; D unclear. V lost 3 bases, J lost 2 bases, and 7 bases lay in between. Germline V CDR1 and CDR2: KGHSH, LQKENI. The CDR3 sequence is 13 residues long. CDR3 sequence: CASSPATNTEAFF. In DNA form, the CDR3 reads TGTGCCAGCTCACCCGCAACTAACACTGAAGCTTTCTTT.

The chain recombines TRBV28 with TRBJ1-4; weak D call: TRBD1 (6 bases). This CDR3 has 15 amino acids. V was cut by 6 bases and J by 0 bases, with 11 bases left in between. Germline V gene data show CDR1 as MDHEN and CDR2 as SYDVKM. CDR3 in DNA: TGTGCCAGCAGCTACGGACAGACAACTAATGAAAAACTGTTTTTT. Translated: CASSYGQTTNEKLFF.

As concerns this clone: The same CDR3 arises from other DNA sequences in this sample as well. The V gene is TRBV29-1, the J gene TRBJ1-1; D not resolved. CDR3 length: 12 amino acids. CDR1 and CDR2 from the germline V gene are SQVTM and ANQGSEA. V lost 4 bases, J lost 0 bases, and 6 bases lay in between. CDR3 DNA sequence: TGCAGCGTTGGGAGGATGAACACTGAAGCTTTCTTT. Protein: CSVGRMNTEAFF.

V is TRBV11-3 and J is TRBJ2-5; the match to TRBD1 covers 9 bases. V lost 0 bases, J lost 1 base, and 21 bases stayed unmatched. The V gene's germline CDR1 is SGHNT and CDR2 YENEEA. CDR3 size: 22 residues. CDR3 sequence: CASSLELLRTGEVLDPQETQYF. The CDR3 nucleotides read TGTGCCAGCAGCTTAGAGCTCCTTAGGACAGGGGAGGTATTAGACCCCCAAGAGACCCAGTACTTC. The variable domain in full, completed from reference TRBV11-3 and TRBJ2-5, reads EAGVVQSPRYKIIEKKQPVAFWCNPISGHNTLYWYLQNLGQGPELLIRYENEEAVDDSQLPKDRFSAERLKGVDSTLKIQPAELGDSAVYLCASSLELLRTGEVLDPQETQYFGPGTRLLVL.

A remark on this clone: Germline and junction disagree at one end, which may indicate a read error. This sequence joins TRBV7-7 and TRBJ1-1; unclear D gene. Germline V CDR1 and CDR2: SSHAT, FNYEAQ (reference sequence). The CDR3 contains 13 residues. CDR3 sequence reads: CASSLNRDTEAFF. The CDR3 DNA reads TGTGCTAGCAGCTTAAATCGGGACACTGAAGCTTTCTTT.

This clone was detected ten times or more. The V gene is TRBV2, the J gene TRBJ1-6; D uncertain. With 5 bases removed from V and 7 bases from J, the gap between germline ends came to 9 bases. In germline, CDR1 is SNHLY, CDR2 FYNNEI. The CDR3 consists of 13 residues. The CDR3 loop is CASSTESNSPLHF. In DNA, the CDR3 is TGTGCCAGCAGTACAGAGTCCAATTCACCCCTCCACTTT.

This clone was observed many times. The rearrangement joins TRBV7-8 to TRBJ2-1, with 8 positions matching TRBD2. V gave up 0 bases and J gave up 0 bases; unmatched junction bases: 7. The CDR3 has 18 amino acids. Germline assignment: CDR1 SGHVS and CDR2 FQNEAQ. The DNA of the CDR3 is TGTGCCAGCAGCTTAGCCTCCGGGGGGGCGAGCTCCTACAATGAGCAGTTCTTC. The encoded protein is CASSLASGGASSYNEQFF.

This sequence joins TRBV11-2 and TRBJ1-3, with no clear D. The CDR3 has 14 amino acids. Deletions cut 4 bases from V and 0 bases from J, with 7 bases between. The germline CDR1 and CDR2 sequences are SGHAT and FQNNGV. The CDR3 spells CASSSESSGNTIYF. CDR3 nucleotides: TGTGCCAGCAGCTCCGAGAGCTCTGGAAACACCATATATTTT. Together with reference TRBV11-2 and TRBJ1-3, the CDR3 gives the full variable domain: EAGVAQSPRYKIIEKRQSVAFWCNPISGHATLYWYQQILGQGPKLLIQFQNNGVVDDSQLPKDRFSAERLKGVDSTLKIQPAKLEDSAVYLCASSSESSGNTIYFGEGSWLTVV.

V is TRBV7-2 and J is TRBJ2-1; possibly TRBD1 for D (6 bases). V was shortened by 5 bases and J by 9 bases, with 11 bases between the two germline ends. Germline V lookup: CDR1 SGHTA, CDR2 FQGNSA. CDR3 length equals 12 residues. CDR3 DNA: TGTGCCAGCAGCCCCCAGGGGCGTGAGCAGTTCTTC. Translation: CASSPQGREQFF.

This clone was seen a single time. The chain joins TRBV18 to TRBJ2-7; 8 bases line up with TRBD1. Germline CDR1 KGHSH, CDR2 LQKENI. V shed 0 bases and J 4 bases; nucleotides not matched to a gene: 5. This CDR3 spans 15 amino acids. The CDR3 here is CASSPPPDRAYEQYF. CDR3 DNA: TGTGCCAGCTCACCACCGCCGGACAGGGCGTACGAGCAGTACTTC.

The V and J genes are TRBV11-2 and TRBJ1-4, with D unclear. This CDR3 has 13 residues. V lost 5 bases and J lost 8, with 12 bases in between. CDR1 and CDR2 from the germline V gene are SGHAT and FQNNGV. CDR3 amino acids: CASSKKMGEKLFF. The DNA for the CDR3 is TGTGCCAGCAGCAAAAAAATGGGCGAAAAACTGTTTTTT.

This clone was seen just once. V usage is TRBV27 and J usage is TRBJ1-5; TRBD1 aligns across 7 bases. From germline, CDR1 is MNHEY and CDR2 SMNVEV (reference sequence). The CDR3 extends over 14 amino acids. V lost 6 bases to trimming and J lost 0 bases; unmatched junction nucleotides: 2. As DNA, the CDR3 is TGTGCCAGCAGGGGACAGTATAGCAATCAGCCCCAGCATTTT. The encoded protein is CASRGQYSNQPQHF.

The J gene is TRBJ2-1, the V gene TRBV29-1; possible D gene TRBD1, 5 bases. V shed 8 bases and J shed 3 bases, with 20 bases lying between them. Per germline, CDR1 SQVTM and CDR2 ANQGSEA. The CDR3 is made up of 15 amino acids. For the CDR3, the DNA is TGCAGCATCCGTCCCAGGCAGGGATTCTACAATGAGCAGTTCTTC. Translation: CSIRPRQGFYNEQFF.

The gene calls are TRBV7-9 and TRBJ2-1; 12 bases are a match to TRBD2. CDR3 length: 17 amino acids. V shed 5 bases and J 2 bases; nucleotides not matched to a gene: 7. Per germline, CDR1 SEHNR and CDR2 FQNEAQ (reference sequence). CDR3 nucleotides: TGTGCCAGCAGCCACGCTCGGACTAGCGGGGCCTACAATGAGCAGTTCTTC. Translating gives CASSHARTSGAYNEQFF. Filled out from reference TRBV7-9 and TRBJ2-1, the complete variable domain reads DTGVSQNPRHKITKRGQNVTFRCDPISEHNRLYWYRQTLGQGPEFLTYFQNEAQLEKSRLLSDRFSAERPKGSFSTLEIQRTEQGDSAMYLCASSHARTSGAYNEQFFGPGTRLTVL.

The CDR3 region has the DNA TGCGCCAGCAGCAGGGGGGGCTCCTACAATGAGCAGTTCTTC. Protein: CASSRGGSYNEQFF. The chain couples TRBV4-1 to TRBJ2-1; tentatively, D is TRBD2 (7 bases). This CDR3 is 14 amino acids long. Germline V lookup: CDR1 MGHRA, CDR2 YSYEKL. The V gene lost 5 bases and the J gene lost 0 bases, with 8 bases spanning the gap.

This clone has more than one count but fewer than ten. The gene calls are TRBV5-1 and TRBJ2-3; D perhaps matches TRBD1 (6 bases). CDR3 length: 16 residues. Trimming pared 4 bases from V and 6 bases from J, leaving 21 bases between. CDR1 and CDR2 (germline): SGHRS, YFSETQ. In DNA, the CDR3 is TGCGCCAGCAGCCCCCGGGACATTCTAAAATCGGATACGCAGTATTTT. It is translated as CASSPRDILKSDTQYF.

The chain couples TRBV11-2 to TRBJ2-1; 8 nucleotides agree with TRBD1. The CDR3 consists of 16 residues. Germline CDR1 and CDR2: SGHAT and FQNNGV. J gave up 4 bases and V 4 bases, and 9 bases lay outside the gene matches. CDR3 in amino acids: CASSSTDRGDYNEQFF. In DNA, the CDR3 is TGTGCCAGCAGCTCTACCGACAGGGGCGATTACAATGAGCAGTTCTTC. Based on the CDR3 plus reference TRBV11-2 and TRBJ2-1, the full variable domain is EAGVAQSPRYKIIEKRQSVAFWCNPISGHATLYWYQQILGQGPKLLIQFQNNGVVDDSQLPKDRFSAERLKGVDSTLKIQPAKLEDSAVYLCASSSTDRGDYNEQFFGPGTRLTVL.

This chain joins TRBV29-1 and TRBJ2-3; 7 positions match TRBD2. Germline CDR1 and CDR2: SQVTM and ANQGSEA. This CDR3 is built from 15 residues. V trimming: 5 bases; J trimming: 2 bases; junction bases outside the gene matches: 10. The CDR3 region is CSVQPRGGVTDTQYF. CDR3 DNA sequence: TGCAGCGTTCAACCTCGTGGGGGGGTCACAGATACGCAGTATTTT.

The rearrangement uses TRBV9 and TRBJ1-4, with D unclear. Germline loops: CDR1 SGDLS, CDR2 YYNGEE. Trimming left V 3 bases short and J 8 bases short, with 14 bases between. The CDR3 spans 14 residues. Here the CDR3 DNA reads TGTGCCAGCAGCGGTGGAGGTGCCGGGGAAAAACTGTTTTTT. Protein: CASSGGGAGEKLFF. Supplemented by reference TRBV9 and TRBJ1-4, the full variable domain reads DSGVTQTPKHLITATGQRVTLRCSPRSGDLSVYWYQQSLDQGLQFLIQYYNGEERAKGNILERFSAQQFPDLHSELNLSSLELGDSALYFCASSGGGAGEKLFFGSGTQLSVL.

V is TRBV19 and J is TRBJ2-3; maybe TRBD2 (6 bases). Trimming pared 5 bases from V and 9 bases from J, leaving 18 bases between. From germline, CDR1 is LNHDA and CDR2 SQIVND (reference sequence). This CDR3 is 14 amino acids long. The CDR3 nucleotides read TGTGCCAGTAGTCCGAGCCCGACGGAGGGCACGCAGTATTTT. This translates into CASSPSPTEGTQYF.